These 22 T cell receptor beta chains were sequenced from one sample in a study of T-cell reconstitution after alpha-beta-depleted transplantation in children. Unique molecular identifiers were built into the TCRbeta library. TCRdb ran MiXCR on the PCR reads and lists one entry per CDR3 protein. This sample carries fewer than 550,000 distinct CDR3 sequences, roughly 17% of them seen once, and the ten largest clones take around 28%. This sample comprised PBMCs, mostly from graft donor cells, obtained 360 days after TCRalphabeta/CD19-depleted stem cell transplant. These receptors came from a boy younger than two who had a stem cell transplant for Wiskott-Aldrich syndrome, so the T cells may come from the graft donor.

This clonotype was picked up many times. This chain connects TRBV10-3 to TRBJ2-3; 8 bases are a match to TRBD2. Germline V gene sequence: CDR1 ENHRY, CDR2 SYGVKD. Losses at the gene ends were 10 bases for V and 0 bases for J; bases not matched to a gene: 12. The CDR3 totals 16 residues. Here the CDR3 DNA reads TGTGCCACCCAAGGTACCATAGCGGGGAGCACAGATACGCAGTATTTT. The encoded protein is CATQGTIAGSTDTQYF.

This clonotype was detected many times. The chain recombines TRBV20-1 with TRBJ2-7, with a weak D call TRBD1 (6 bases). The CDR3 consists of 15 residues. Germline CDR1 is DFQATT and CDR2 is SNEGSKA (reference sequence). The V end was cut by 0 bases, the J end by 3 bases, with 15 bases between. CDR3 in amino acids: CSARDSGGMDYEQYF. Here the CDR3 DNA reads TGCAGTGCTAGAGATAGTGGGGGCATGGACTACGAGCAGTACTTC.

This clonotype was found a few times. The rearrangement uses TRBV5-1 and TRBJ2-2, with no clear D. Germline-derived CDR1 and CDR2 are SGHRS and YFSETQ. Trimming removed 0 bases at V and 6 bases at J, with 12 bases between. CDR3 size: 15 residues. CDR3 residues: CASSLGSKGSGELFF. CDR3 coding DNA: TGCGCCAGCAGCTTGGGGTCTAAAGGATCCGGGGAGCTGTTTTTT.

This chain joins TRBV7-9 and TRBJ2-1, with D possibly TRBD1 on 6 matching bases. The CDR3 has 13 amino acids. Trimming took off 7 bases at V and 8 bases at J, with 15 bases between the two ends. Germline CDR1 is SEHNR and CDR2 is FQNEAQ (reference sequence). CDR3 sequence: CASTFFAGDEQFF. The DNA of the CDR3 is TGTGCCAGCACCTTCTTCGCAGGGGATGAGCAGTTCTTC.

This clonotype was detected only a few times. The V call is TRBV20-1, the J call TRBJ2-7; no firm D call. CDR3 length: 13 residues. CDR1 is DFQATT and CDR2 is SNEGSKA in the germline V gene (reference sequence). The V end was cut by 0 bases, the J end by 0 bases, with 6 bases between. CDR3 coding DNA: TGCAGTGCTAGAGATCCACTCTCCTACGAGCAGTACTTC. This gives the protein CSARDPLSYEQYF.

The J gene is TRBJ2-7, the V gene TRBV25-1, with D uncertain. This CDR3 is built from 14 residues. Germline V lookup: CDR1 MGHDK, CDR2 SYGVNS. V was pared by 2 bases and J by 2 bases, with 10 bases between. This CDR3 is CASSERAFPYEQYF. The CDR3, as DNA: TGTGCCAGCAGTGAAAGAGCGTTTCCCTACGAGCAGTACTTC.

The rearrangement uses TRBV28 and TRBJ1-6; D is undetermined. The CDR3 totals 12 residues. CDR1 and CDR2 (germline): MDHEN, SYDVKM. The germline V and J ends were trimmed by 6 bases and 9 bases, with 9 bases remaining between them. DNA for the CDR3: TGTGCCAGCAGCCTCCGGGCTTCACCCCTCCACTTT. This translates into CASSLRASPLHF.

There are many counts of this clonotype. The chain combines TRBV11-2 with TRBJ2-1; D might be TRBD2 (5 bases). The CDR3 has 15 amino acids. CDR1 is SGHAT and CDR2 is FQNNGV in the germline V gene. The V end lost 2 bases, the J end lost 1 base, and 9 bases lay between the germline ends. As DNA, the CDR3 is TGTGCCAGCAGCTTACTAGCATGGTCCTACAATGAGCAGTTCTTC. Residues: CASSLLAWSYNEQFF.

The chain links TRBV10-3 to TRBJ2-7; 9 positions match TRBD1. This CDR3 comprises 18 residues. Germline loops: CDR1 ENHRY, CDR2 SYGVKD. V lost 4 bases and J lost 3; bases outside the gene matches: 16. The CDR3 region has the DNA TGTGCCATCAGTGTGGGGAATGGACAGGGGCTAGGGGGCTACGAGCAGTACTTC. Translating it yields CAISVGNGQGLGGYEQYF.

This clonotype was counted only a few times. The V gene is TRBV10-2, the J gene TRBJ1-4, with TRBD1 matching over 9 bases. Germline trimming cut 5 bases from V and 4 bases from J; bases unmatched to any gene: 2. The CDR3 runs 14 residues. Germline lookup yields CDR1 WSHSY and CDR2 SAAADI. The DNA for the CDR3 is TGCGCCAGCAGTCGGACAGGGGATAATGAAAAACTGTTTTTT. This translates into CASSRTGDNEKLFF.

This clonotype was seen ten or more times. The V call is TRBV5-1, the J call TRBJ2-1; tentative D call: TRBD1 (6 bases). Trimming took 4 bases from V and 4 from J, leaving 12 bases between them. Germline V CDR1 and CDR2: SGHRS, YFSETQ. The CDR3 length is 14 residues. CDR3 residues: CASSRYTGYNEQFF. The CDR3 coding sequence is TGCGCCAGCAGCCGATATACAGGGTACAATGAGCAGTTCTTC.

The rearrangement uses TRBV7-9 and TRBJ2-7, with a weak D call TRBD1 (6 bases). The CDR3 totals 12 residues. The germline V and J ends were trimmed by 4 bases and 6 bases, with 10 bases remaining between them. Germline V gene lookup returns CDR1 SEHNR and CDR2 FQNEAQ (reference sequence). CDR3 in amino acids: CASSYTGPEQYF. For the CDR3, the DNA is TGTGCCAGCAGCTACACAGGGCCCGAGCAGTACTTC.

The J gene is TRBJ2-1, the V gene TRBV10-3; D possibly corresponds to TRBD2 (5 bases). Trimming cost V 3 bases and J 11 bases, with 11 bases left between them. Germline V gene lookup returns CDR1 ENHRY and CDR2 SYGVKD. The CDR3 covers 12 residues. The CDR3 reads CAISDMFGKQFF. CDR3 DNA sequence: TGTGCCATCAGTGATATGTTCGGGAAGCAGTTCTTC.

The rearrangement uses TRBV15 and TRBJ2-7; tentatively, D is TRBD2 (5 bases). The CDR3 sequence is 11 residues long. Germline loops: CDR1 LNHNV, CDR2 YYDKDF (reference sequence). With 6 bases removed from V and 7 bases from J, the gap between germline ends came to 10 bases. CDR3 in DNA: TGTGCCACCAGGTACGGGGATGAGCAGTACTTC. Residues: CATRYGDEQYF.

The chain carries TRBV5-1 and TRBJ2-5, with TRBD2 identical over 13 bases. V shed 1 base, J shed 0 bases, and the junction held 6 bases outside the gene matches. CDR3 size: 18 residues. Per the germline V gene, CDR1 is SGHRS and CDR2 is YFSETQ. Here the CDR3 DNA reads TGCGCCAGCAGCTTGACTAGCGGGGGGGTTCAGTACCAAGAGACCCAGTACTTC. It codes for CASSLTSGGVQYQETQYF.

The rearrangement links TRBV4-2 to TRBJ2-2; 9 bases fit TRBD1. The CDR3 loop spans 17 amino acids. V gave up 4 bases and J gave up 5 bases; unmatched junction bases: 11. Germline V gene lookup returns CDR1 LGHNA and CDR2 YNFKEQ. CDR3 DNA sequence: TGTGCCAGCAGCCGCCCCCAGGGGACAGGGTTAACCGGGGAGCTGTTTTTT. Translation: CASSRPQGTGLTGELFF.

The chain recombines TRBV5-1 with TRBJ2-1; D possibly corresponds to TRBD2 (6 bases). Germline V gene lookup returns CDR1 SGHRS and CDR2 YFSETQ. The CDR3 covers 14 residues. Trimming removed 4 bases from V and 1 base from J, with 9 bases in between. The CDR3 DNA reads as TGCGCCAGCAGCCGACTAGTTTCCTACAATGAGCAGTTCTTC. It yields the protein CASSRLVSYNEQFF.

This clonotype was detected only a few times. The chain couples TRBV4-3 to TRBJ2-5, with 8 nucleotides matching TRBD1. The germline V gene encodes CDR1 LGHNA and CDR2 YSLEER. This CDR3 is built from 13 residues. V dropped 1 base and J dropped 9; count of bases not matched to a gene: 4. The CDR3 sequence: CASSQGYRGAQYF. The CDR3 DNA is TGCGCCAGCAGCCAAGGGTACAGGGGGGCCCAGTACTTC.

Details on this clonotype: The junction shows a germline mismatch at one end, possibly a read error. The rearrangement links TRBV11-2 to TRBJ2-2, with a tentative D call TRBD1 (5 bases). From germline, CDR1 is SGHAT and CDR2 FQNNGV. The CDR3 is 15 residues long. The DNA of the CDR3 is TGTGCCAGCACCTTAGATAGGACAAACACCGGGGAGCTGTTTTTT. Protein sequence: CASTLDRTNTGELFF.

This clonotype was counted ten times or more. The CDR3 sequence: CASSQTANTEAFF. The CDR3 DNA sequence: TGTGCCAGCAGCCAGACAGCGAACACTGAAGCTTTCTTT. The V call is TRBV7-2, the J call TRBJ1-1; D might be TRBD1 (5 bases). The CDR3 is 13 residues long. The V gene lost 5 bases and the J gene lost 1 base, with 8 bases spanning the gap. From germline, CDR1 is SGHTA and CDR2 FQGNSA.

The rearrangement joins TRBV10-3 to TRBJ2-7, with 9 bases lining up with TRBD2. V trimming: 4 bases; J trimming: 4 bases; junction bases outside the gene matches: 5. The CDR3 runs 14 residues. Germline assignment: CDR1 ENHRY and CDR2 SYGVKD. CDR3 region: CAISVLAGRYEQYF. The CDR3 nucleotides read TGTGCCATCAGTGTCCTAGCGGGAAGGTACGAGCAGTACTTC.

This clonotype was seen a few times. CDR3 nucleotide sequence: TGCGCCAGCAGCTTGAGGACTAGCGGGAGAACCCCCCCCTACAATGAGCAGTTCTTC. It translates to CASSLRTSGRTPPYNEQFF. The chain has TRBV5-1 and TRBJ2-1; 13 positions match TRBD2. The CDR3 consists of 19 residues. Germline V gene data show CDR1 as SGHRS and CDR2 as YFSETQ. The trim removed 1 base at V and 2 bases at J, leaving 9 bases unmatched. Combining the CDR3 with reference TRBV5-1 and TRBJ2-1 gives the whole variable domain KAGVTQTPRYLIKTRGQQVTLSCSPISGHRSVSWYQQTPGQGLQFLFEYFSETQRNKGNFPGRFSGRQFSNSRSEMNVSTLELGDSALYLCASSLRTSGRTPPYNEQFFGPGTRLTVL.